The present T cell receptor (beta chain) was sequenced within a study of naive and memory T cell subsets. General study results and limits: Possibly reflecting memory cells re-expressing CD45RA, a few larger clonotypes occurred in naive repertoires, especially CD8.

Both TRBC1 and TRBC2 were covered by a beta constant-region primer of two equimolar oligonucleotides. Nested alpha and beta constant-region primers with the SP2 primer drove four PCR rounds on ligated cDNA. TCRdb redid the calling of the UMI-ligation and nested PCR reads with MiXCR, one entry per CDR3 protein. Here the sample spans more than 120,000 distinct CDR3 sequences, roughly a fifth being singletons. Germline CDR1 is LNHNV and CDR2 is YYDKDF (reference sequence). The V end was cut by 0 bases, the J end by 4 bases, with 16 bases between. The CDR3 is made up of 17 amino acids. In the case of this clonotype: The target antigen is unknown.

This chain uses TRBV15 with TRBJ2-1; D remains unclear. The receptor was derived from a human donor in good health. Sequencing was done on a sample of naive CD8+ T cells from blood. CDR3 bases: TGTGCCACCAGCAGAGACCTGGAGCTAGTTCGGTACAATGAGCAGTTCTTC. Its protein product is CATSRDLELVRYNEQFF.